These T cell receptor beta chains were read from a single sample in a study of vaccination effects on CD4 cells after COVID-19. Their antigens are not known. Clones were read by immunoSEQ multiplex PCR, and TCRdb kept only the in-frame ones, dropping some. The data hold about 24,000 clones, with about 70% observed a single time. Here the sequenced sample was CD4+ T cells from PBMCs cultured with SARS-CoV-2 spike peptides, taken after COVID-19 vaccination. The receptors originated from a human donor who received a COVID-19 vaccine. Both conserved end residues are part of each CDR3.

j_gene: TRBJ2-1; v_gene: TRBV19; CDR3aa: CASSIKPPGGPVNEQFF
j_gene: TRBJ2-7; v_gene: TRBV9; CDR3aa: CASSPTSQGSRSSYEQYF
j_gene: TRBJ2-2; v_gene: TRBV3-1/TRBV3-2; CDR3aa: CASSRTSGANTGELFF
j_gene: TRBJ2-7; v_gene: TRBV5-1; CDR3aa: CASSLAGEREQYF
j_gene: TRBJ2-2; v_gene: TRBV3-1/TRBV3-2; CDR3aa: CASSRLPGQGARTGELFF
j_gene: TRBJ2-1; v_gene: TRBV3-1/TRBV3-2; CDR3aa: CASSQDYNEQFF
j_gene: TRBJ2-1; v_gene: TRBV2; CDR3aa: CASLDGGVPHKNEQFF
j_gene: TRBJ1-2; v_gene: TRBV2; CDR3aa: CASSERGTLFSGYTF
j_gene: TRBJ2-3; v_gene: TRBV19; CDR3aa: CASSISLAGGGDTQYF
j_gene: TRBJ1-5; v_gene: TRBV5-6; CDR3aa: CASSRGGVSNQPQHF
j_gene: TRBJ2-5; v_gene: TRBV5-1; CDR3aa: CASSLAVSETQYF
j_gene: TRBJ2-2; v_gene: TRBV27; CDR3aa: CASSFRDRGRGNTGELFF
j_gene: TRBJ1-1; v_gene: TRBV12-3/TRBV12-4; CDR3aa: CASTETASGEAFF
j_gene: TRBJ1-5; v_gene: TRBV6-6; CDR3aa: CASSSQGVGQPQHF
j_gene: TRBJ1-1; v_gene: TRBV2; CDR3aa: CAGGQEYTEAFF
j_gene: TRBJ2-3; v_gene: TRBV18; CDR3aa: CASSPPSISADTQYF
j_gene: TRBJ2-3; v_gene: TRBV27; CDR3aa: CASSLSWSDTQYF
j_gene: TRBJ2-1; v_gene: TRBV25-1; CDR3aa: CASSEETGFEQFF
j_gene: TRBJ1-2; v_gene: TRBV2; CDR3aa: CASSEGGVSGYTF
j_gene: TRBJ2-4; v_gene: TRBV29-1; CDR3aa: CSVEFGDIQYF
j_gene: TRBJ2-7; v_gene: TRBV10-1; CDR3aa: CASSESGDSYEQYF
j_gene: TRBJ1-4; v_gene: TRBV29-1; CDR3aa: CSGRDGLNEKLFF
j_gene: TRBJ2-7; v_gene: TRBV29-1; CDR3aa: CSVAEDTQTYEQYF
j_gene: TRBJ1-1; v_gene: TRBV20-1; CDR3aa: CSASPHTEAFF
j_gene: TRBJ2-7; v_gene: TRBV5-1; CDR3aa: CASSLEASGGYEQYF
j_gene: TRBJ1-6; v_gene: TRBV3-1/TRBV3-2; CDR3aa: CASSPTDSYNSPLHF
j_gene: TRBJ1-5; v_gene: TRBV9; CDR3aa: CASSSGQGWQPQHF
j_gene: TRBJ1-5; v_gene: TRBV6-6; CDR3aa: CASSLRIPGQGYQPQHF
j_gene: TRBJ2-1; v_gene: TRBV5-8; CDR3aa: CASSLLANEQFF
j_gene: TRBJ2-3; v_gene: TRBV21-1; CDR3aa: CASSQMGCLMSTDTQYF